This T cell receptor beta chain was captured by sequencing in a study of beta chain features in type 1 diabetes. Study-level results: Among patients with Type 1 diabetes, TCRB CDR3s were moderately but significantly shorter in every one of the four CD4+ subsets.

Expressed TCRB transcripts got sequenced, as all isolated RNA was reverse transcribed. Assay: immunoSEQ multiplex PCR; the TCRdb copy retains only in-frame clones and omits some. This table has 150,000 to 200,000 clones, around 9.7% appearing once. In this sample, this clone turned up a few times. Its antigen is still unknown. With V trimmed by 11 bases and J by 6 bases, 10 bases remained unmatched. The CDR3 is made up of 12 amino acids. Looked up from germline, CDR1 is MDHEN and CDR2 is SYDVKM. Each of the CD4+ naive, central memory, regulatory and stem cell-like memory populations was sorted via CD45RO/CCR7/CD25/CD127/CD95/CD27.

Material for sequencing was central memory CD4+ T cells from blood. The chain couples TRBV28 to TRBJ2-7; 7 nucleotides agree with TRBD2. This sequence was found in a young woman with type 1 diabetes. The chain's CDR3 is CAGGGRFGEQYF. The DNA of the CDR3 is TGTGCCGGGGGAGGGCGATTTGGCGAGCAGTACTTC.